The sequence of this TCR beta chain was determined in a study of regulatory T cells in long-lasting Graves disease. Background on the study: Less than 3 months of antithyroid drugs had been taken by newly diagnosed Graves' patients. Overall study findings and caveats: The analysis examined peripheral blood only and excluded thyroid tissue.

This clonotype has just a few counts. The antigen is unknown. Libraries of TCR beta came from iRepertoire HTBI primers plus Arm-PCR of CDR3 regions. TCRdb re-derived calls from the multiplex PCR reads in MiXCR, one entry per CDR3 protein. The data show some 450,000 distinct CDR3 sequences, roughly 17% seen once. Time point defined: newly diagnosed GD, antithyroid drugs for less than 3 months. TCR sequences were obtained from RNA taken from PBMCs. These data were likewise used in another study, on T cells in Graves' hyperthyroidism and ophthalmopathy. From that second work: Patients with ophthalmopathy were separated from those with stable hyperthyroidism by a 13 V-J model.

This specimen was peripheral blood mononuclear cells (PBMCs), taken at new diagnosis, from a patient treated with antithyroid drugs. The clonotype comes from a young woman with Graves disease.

The CDR3 spells CASRAAVLAKNIQYF. CDR3 DNA: TGTGCCAGTAGGGCTGCTGTGCTAGCCAAAAACATTCAGTACTTC. The gene calls are TRBV19 and TRBJ2-4; D is uncertain. The CDR3 has 15 amino acids. V was trimmed by 6 bases and J by 0 bases, leaving 12 bases between them. From germline, CDR1 is LNHDA and CDR2 SQIVND (reference sequence).